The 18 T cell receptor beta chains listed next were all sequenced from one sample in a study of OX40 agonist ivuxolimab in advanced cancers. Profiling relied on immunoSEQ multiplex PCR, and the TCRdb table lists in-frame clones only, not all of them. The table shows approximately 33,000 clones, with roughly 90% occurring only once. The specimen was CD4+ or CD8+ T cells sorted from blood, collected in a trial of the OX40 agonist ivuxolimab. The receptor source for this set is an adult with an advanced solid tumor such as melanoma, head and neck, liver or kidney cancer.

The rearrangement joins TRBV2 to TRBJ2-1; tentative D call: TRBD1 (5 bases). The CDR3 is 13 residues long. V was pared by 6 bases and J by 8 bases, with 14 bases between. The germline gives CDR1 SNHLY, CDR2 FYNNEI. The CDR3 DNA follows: TGTGCCAGCAGCGGGCAGGGCGAGGATGAGCAGTTCTTC. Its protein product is CASSGQGEDEQFF.

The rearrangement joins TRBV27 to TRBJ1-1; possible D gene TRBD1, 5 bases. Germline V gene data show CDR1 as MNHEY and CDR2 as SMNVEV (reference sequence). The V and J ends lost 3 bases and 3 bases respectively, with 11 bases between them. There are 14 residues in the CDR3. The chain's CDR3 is CASSFRAGYTEAFF. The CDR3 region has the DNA TGTGCCAGCAGTTTCAGGGCCGGGTACACTGAAGCTTTCTTT.

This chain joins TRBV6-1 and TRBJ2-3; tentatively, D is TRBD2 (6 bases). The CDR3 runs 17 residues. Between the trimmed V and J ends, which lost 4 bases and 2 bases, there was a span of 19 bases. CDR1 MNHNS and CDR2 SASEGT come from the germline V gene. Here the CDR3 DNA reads TGTGCCAGCAGTGCCCCGCGGGGAACAACGATCACAGATACGCAGTATTTT. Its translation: CASSAPRGTTITDTQYF.

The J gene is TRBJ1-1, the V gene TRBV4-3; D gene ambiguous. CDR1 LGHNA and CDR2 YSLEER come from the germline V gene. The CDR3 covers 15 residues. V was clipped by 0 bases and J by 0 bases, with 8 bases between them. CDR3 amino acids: CASSQDGFMNTEAFF. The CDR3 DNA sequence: TGCGCCAGCAGCCAAGATGGGTTCATGAACACTGAAGCTTTCTTT.

Written as DNA, the CDR3 is TGTGCCAGCAGCCAATCCCTGGCAGGCGCCTACGAGCAGTACTTC. This encodes CASSQSLAGAYEQYF. This sequence joins TRBV14 and TRBJ2-7, with D hard to call. From germline, CDR1 is SGHDN and CDR2 FVKESK. The germline V and J ends were trimmed by 2 bases and 2 bases, with 13 bases remaining between them. This CDR3 is built from 15 residues.

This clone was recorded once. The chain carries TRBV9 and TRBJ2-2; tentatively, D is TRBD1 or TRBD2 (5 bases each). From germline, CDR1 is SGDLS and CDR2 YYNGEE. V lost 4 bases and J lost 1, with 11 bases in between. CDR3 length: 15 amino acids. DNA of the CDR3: TGTGCCAGCAGCCCTTTTGGGGGGAACACCGGGGAGCTGTTTTTT. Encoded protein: CASSPFGGNTGELFF.

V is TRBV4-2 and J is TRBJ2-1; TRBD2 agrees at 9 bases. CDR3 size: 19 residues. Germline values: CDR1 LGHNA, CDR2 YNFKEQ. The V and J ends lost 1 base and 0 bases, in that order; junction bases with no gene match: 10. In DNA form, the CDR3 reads TGTGCCAGCAGCCAAGCCGGAGCGGGGGGACCGAGCTCCTACAATGAGCAGTTCTTC. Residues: CASSQAGAGGPSSYNEQFF.

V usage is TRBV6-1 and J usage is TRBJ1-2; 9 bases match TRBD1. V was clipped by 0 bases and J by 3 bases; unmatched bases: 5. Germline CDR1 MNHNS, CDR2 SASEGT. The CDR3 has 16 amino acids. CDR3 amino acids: CASSEAQQGAYYGYTF. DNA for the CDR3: TGTGCCAGCAGTGAAGCTCAACAGGGGGCTTACTATGGCTACACCTTC.

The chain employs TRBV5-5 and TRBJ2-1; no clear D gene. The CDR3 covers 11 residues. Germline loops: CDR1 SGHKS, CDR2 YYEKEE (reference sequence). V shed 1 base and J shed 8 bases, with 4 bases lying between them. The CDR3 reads CASSLTHEQFF. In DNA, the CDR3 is TGTGCCAGCAGCTTGACCCATGAGCAGTTCTTC.

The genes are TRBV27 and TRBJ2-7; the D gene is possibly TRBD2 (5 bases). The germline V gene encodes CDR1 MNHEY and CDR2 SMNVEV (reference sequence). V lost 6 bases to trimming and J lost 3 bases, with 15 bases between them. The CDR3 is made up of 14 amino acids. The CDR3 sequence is CASSRRGGSYEQYF. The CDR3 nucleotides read TGTGCCAGCAGCCGCCGGGGTGGGAGCTACGAGCAGTACTTC.

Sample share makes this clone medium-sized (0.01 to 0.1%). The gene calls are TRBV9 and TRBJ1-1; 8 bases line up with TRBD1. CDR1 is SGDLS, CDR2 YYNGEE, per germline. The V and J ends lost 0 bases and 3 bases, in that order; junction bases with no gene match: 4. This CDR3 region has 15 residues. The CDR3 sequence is CASSVDGQGDTEAFF. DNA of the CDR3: TGTGCCAGCAGCGTAGATGGACAGGGTGACACTGAAGCTTTCTTT. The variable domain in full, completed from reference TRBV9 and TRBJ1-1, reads DSGVTQTPKHLITATGQRVTLRCSPRSGDLSVYWYQQSLDQGLQFLIQYYNGEERAKGNILERFSAQQFPDLHSELNLSSLELGDSALYFCASSVDGQGDTEAFFGQGTRLTVV.

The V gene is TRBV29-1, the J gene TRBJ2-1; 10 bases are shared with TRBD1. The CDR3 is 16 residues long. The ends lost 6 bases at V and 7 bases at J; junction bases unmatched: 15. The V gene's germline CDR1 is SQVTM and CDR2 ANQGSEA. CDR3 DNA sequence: TGCAGCGTGCCCCCCCCGACAGGGGGCAGTTTGAATGAGCAGTTCTTC. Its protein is CSVPPPTGGSLNEQFF.

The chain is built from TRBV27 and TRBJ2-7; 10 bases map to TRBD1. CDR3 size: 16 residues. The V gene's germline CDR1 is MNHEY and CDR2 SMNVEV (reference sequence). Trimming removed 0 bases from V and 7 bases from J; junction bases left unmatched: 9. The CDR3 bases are TGTGCCAGCAGTTTATCGGCGACAGGGGGCGCGATAGAGCAGTACTTC. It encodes CASSLSATGGAIEQYF.

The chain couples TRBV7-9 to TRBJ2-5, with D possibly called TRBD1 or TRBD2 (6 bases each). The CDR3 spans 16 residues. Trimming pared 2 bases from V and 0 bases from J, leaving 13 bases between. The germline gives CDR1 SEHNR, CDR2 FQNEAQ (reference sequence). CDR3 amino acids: CASSLRGDPYQETQYF. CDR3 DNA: TGTGCCAGCAGCTTAAGGGGGGACCCGTACCAAGAGACCCAGTACTTC.

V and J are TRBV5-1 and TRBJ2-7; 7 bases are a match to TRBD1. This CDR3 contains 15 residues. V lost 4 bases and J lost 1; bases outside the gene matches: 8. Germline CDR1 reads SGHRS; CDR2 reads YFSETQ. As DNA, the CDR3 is TGCGCCAGCAGCACTAGACAGGGATGGTCCTACGAGCAGTACTTC. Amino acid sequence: CASSTRQGWSYEQYF.

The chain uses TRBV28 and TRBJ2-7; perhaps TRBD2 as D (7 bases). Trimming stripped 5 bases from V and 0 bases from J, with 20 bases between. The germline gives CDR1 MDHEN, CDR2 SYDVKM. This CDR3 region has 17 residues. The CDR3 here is CASSPISRGASSYEQYF. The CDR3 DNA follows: TGTGCCAGCAGTCCCATTTCCCGGGGGGCAAGCTCCTACGAGCAGTACTTC.

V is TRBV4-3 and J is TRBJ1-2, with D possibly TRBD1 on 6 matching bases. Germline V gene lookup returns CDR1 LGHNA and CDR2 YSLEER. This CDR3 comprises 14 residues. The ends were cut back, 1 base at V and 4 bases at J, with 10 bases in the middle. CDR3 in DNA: TGCGCCAGCAGCCAAGTAGGGACATCCTATGGCTACACCTTC. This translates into CASSQVGTSYGYTF.

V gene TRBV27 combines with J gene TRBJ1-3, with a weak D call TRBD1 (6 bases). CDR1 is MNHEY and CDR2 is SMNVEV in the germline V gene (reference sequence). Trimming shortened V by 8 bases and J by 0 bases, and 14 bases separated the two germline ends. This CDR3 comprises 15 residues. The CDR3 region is CASSRGATSGNTIYF. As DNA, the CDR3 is TGTGCCAGCTCCCGGGGGGCAACCTCTGGAAACACCATATATTTT.